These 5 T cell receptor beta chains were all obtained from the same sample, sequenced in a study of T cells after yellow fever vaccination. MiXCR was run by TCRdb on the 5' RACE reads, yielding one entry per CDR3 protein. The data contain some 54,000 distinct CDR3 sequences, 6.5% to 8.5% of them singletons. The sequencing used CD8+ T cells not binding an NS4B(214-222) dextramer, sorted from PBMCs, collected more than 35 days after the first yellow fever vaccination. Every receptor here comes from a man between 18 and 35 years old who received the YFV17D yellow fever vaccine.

The CDR3 loop reads CASSFPGASYEQYF. CDR3 bases: TGTGCCAGCAGCTTTCCGGGGGCCTCCTACGAGCAGTACTTC. This chain connects TRBV7-9 to TRBJ2-7; D tentatively fits TRBD1 or TRBD2 (6 bases each). CDR3 length: 14 amino acids. Looked up from germline, CDR1 is SEHNR and CDR2 is FQNEAQ (reference sequence). V gave up 3 bases and J gave up 0 bases, with 9 bases separating them.

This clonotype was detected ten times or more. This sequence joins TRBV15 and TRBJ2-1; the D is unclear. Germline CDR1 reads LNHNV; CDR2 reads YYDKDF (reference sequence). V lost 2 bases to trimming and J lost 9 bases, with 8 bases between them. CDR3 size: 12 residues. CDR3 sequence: CATSRSVFEQFF. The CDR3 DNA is TGTGCCACCAGCAGATCAGTTTTTGAGCAGTTCTTC. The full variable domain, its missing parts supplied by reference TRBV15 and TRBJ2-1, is DAMVIQNPRYQVTQFGKPVTLSCSQTLNHNVMYWYQQKSSQAPKLLFHYYDKDFNNEADTPDNFQSRRPNTSFCFLDIRSPGLGDTAMYLCATSRSVFEQFFGPGTRLTVL.

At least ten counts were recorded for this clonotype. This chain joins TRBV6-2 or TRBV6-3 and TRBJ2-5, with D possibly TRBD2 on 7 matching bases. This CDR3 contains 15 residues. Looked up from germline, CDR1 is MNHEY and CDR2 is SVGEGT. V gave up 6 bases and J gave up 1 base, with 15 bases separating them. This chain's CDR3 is CASSMLGGPQETQYF. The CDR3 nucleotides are TGTGCCAGCAGCATGTTGGGGGGGCCCCAAGAGACCCAGTACTTC.

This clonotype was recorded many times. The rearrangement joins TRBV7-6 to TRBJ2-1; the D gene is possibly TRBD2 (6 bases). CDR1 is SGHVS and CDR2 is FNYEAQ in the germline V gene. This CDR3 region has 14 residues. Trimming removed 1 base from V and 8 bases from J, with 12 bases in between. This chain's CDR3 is CASSLGGIGDEQFF. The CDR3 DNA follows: TGTGCCAGCAGCTTAGGCGGGATAGGGGATGAGCAGTTCTTC. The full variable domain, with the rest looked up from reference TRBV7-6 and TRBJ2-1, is GAGVSQSPRYKVTKRGQDVALRCDPISGHVSLYWYRQALGQGPEFLTYFNYEAQQDKSGLPNDRFSAERPEGSISTLTIQRTEQRDSAMYRCASSLGGIGDEQFFGPGTRLTVL.

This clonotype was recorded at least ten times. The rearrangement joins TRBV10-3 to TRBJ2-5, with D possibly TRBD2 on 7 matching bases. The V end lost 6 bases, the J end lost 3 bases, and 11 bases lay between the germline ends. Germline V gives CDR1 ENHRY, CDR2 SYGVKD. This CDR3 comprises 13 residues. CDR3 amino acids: CAIRGGAEETQYF. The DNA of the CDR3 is TGTGCCATCAGGGGGGGGGCGGAAGAGACCCAGTACTTC.